This T cell receptor beta chain came from a study of T cell responses to AZD1222 COVID-19 vaccine. Study-wide background: Second-dose groups at about 4 or about 12 weeks were pooled.

Measured with immunoSEQ multiplex PCR; TCRdb has only the in-frame clones, and not every one. The data hold around 160,000 clones, with around nine tenths observed a single time. Study conclusions and caveats: With two AZD1222 doses given, Spike-specific TCR breadth and depth both rose. Just a handful of people given AZD1222 tested seropositive at baseline. In a largely white British group with more females than males, clonal diversity was possibly underestimated.

As for this clone: The antigen remains undetermined.

The source was peripheral blood, collected on day 0 of AZD1222 vaccination. The TCR originated in an adult in good health.

The CDR3 loop is CASSPVTSGTHEQYF. The DNA for the CDR3 is TGTGCCAGCAGCCCCGTAACTAGCGGGACCCACGAGCAGTACTTC. The chain employs TRBV11-1 and TRBJ2-7, with 10 bases aligning to TRBD2. Per the germline V gene, CDR1 is SGHAT and CDR2 is FQDESV (reference sequence). CDR3 length equals 15 residues. V was pared by 5 bases and J by 5 bases, with 9 bases of the junction left unmatched.